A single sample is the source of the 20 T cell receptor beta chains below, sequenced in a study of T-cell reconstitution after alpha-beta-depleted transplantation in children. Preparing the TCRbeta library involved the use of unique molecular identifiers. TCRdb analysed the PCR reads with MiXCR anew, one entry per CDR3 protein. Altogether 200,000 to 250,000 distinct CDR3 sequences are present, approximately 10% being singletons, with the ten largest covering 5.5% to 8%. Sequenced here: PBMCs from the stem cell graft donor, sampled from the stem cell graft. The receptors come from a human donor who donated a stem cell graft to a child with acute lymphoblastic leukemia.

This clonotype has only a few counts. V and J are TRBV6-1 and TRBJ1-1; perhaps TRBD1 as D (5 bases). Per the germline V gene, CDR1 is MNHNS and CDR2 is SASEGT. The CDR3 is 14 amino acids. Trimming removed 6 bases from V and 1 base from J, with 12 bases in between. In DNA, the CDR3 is TGTGCCAGCAGCTCGGGACGGGAGAACACTGAAGCTTTCTTT. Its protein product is CASSSGRENTEAFF.

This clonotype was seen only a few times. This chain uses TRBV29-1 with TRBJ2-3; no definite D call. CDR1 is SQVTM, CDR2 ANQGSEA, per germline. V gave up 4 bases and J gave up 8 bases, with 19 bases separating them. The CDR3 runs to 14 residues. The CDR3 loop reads CSVVGYGEAGTQYF. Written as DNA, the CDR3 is TGCAGCGTTGTCGGGTATGGGGAAGCAGGTACGCAGTATTTT.

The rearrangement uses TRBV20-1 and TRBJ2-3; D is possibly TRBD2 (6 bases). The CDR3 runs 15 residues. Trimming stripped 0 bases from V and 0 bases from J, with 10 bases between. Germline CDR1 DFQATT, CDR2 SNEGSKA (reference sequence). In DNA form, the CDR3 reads TGCAGTGCTAGAGAGATCCGGGGGAGCACAGATACGCAGTATTTT. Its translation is CSAREIRGSTDTQYF.

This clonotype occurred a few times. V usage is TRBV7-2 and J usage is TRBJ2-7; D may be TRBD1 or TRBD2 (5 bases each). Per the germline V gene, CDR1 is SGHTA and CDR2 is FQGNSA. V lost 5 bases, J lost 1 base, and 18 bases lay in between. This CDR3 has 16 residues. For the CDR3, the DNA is TGTGCCAGCAGCCTGAGAGGGGAGCGAAGGTCCTACGAGCAGTACTTC. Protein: CASSLRGERRSYEQYF.

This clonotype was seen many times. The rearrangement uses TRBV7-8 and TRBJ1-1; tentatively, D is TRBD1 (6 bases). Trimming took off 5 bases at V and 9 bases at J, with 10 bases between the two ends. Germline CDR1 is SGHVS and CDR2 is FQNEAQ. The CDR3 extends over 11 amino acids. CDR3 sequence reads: CASSTGTQAFF. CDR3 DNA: TGTGCCAGCAGCACAGGGACCCAAGCTTTCTTT.

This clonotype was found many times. The CDR3 here is CAWSGSATNEKLFF. CDR3 DNA sequence: TGTGCCTGGAGTGGGAGCGCAACTAATGAAAAACTGTTTTTT. This chain joins TRBV30 and TRBJ1-4, with D uncertain. The CDR3 loop spans 14 amino acids. V lost 1 base and J 0 bases, leaving 6 bases between the germline ends. CDR1 is GTSNPN and CDR2 is SVGIG in the germline V gene (reference sequence).

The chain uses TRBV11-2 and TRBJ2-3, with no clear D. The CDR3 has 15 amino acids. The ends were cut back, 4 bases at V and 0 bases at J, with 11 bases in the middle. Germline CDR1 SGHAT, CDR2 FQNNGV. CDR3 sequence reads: CASSSISGSTDTQYF. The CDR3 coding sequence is TGTGCCAGCAGCTCAATTTCGGGCAGCACAGATACGCAGTATTTT.

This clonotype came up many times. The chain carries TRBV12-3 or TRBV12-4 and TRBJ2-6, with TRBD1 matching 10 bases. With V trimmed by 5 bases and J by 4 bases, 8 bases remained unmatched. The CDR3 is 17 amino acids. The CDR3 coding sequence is TGTGCCAGCAGTACCGGGACAGGGGTTCTAGGGGCCAACGTCCTGACTTTC. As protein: CASSTGTGVLGANVLTF.

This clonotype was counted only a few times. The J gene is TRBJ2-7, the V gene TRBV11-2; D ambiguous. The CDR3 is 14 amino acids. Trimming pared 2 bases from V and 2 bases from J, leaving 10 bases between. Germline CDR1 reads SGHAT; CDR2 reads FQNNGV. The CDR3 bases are TGTGCCAGCAGCTTAAGTTTCGGCACCTACGAGCAGTACTTC. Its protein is CASSLSFGTYEQYF.

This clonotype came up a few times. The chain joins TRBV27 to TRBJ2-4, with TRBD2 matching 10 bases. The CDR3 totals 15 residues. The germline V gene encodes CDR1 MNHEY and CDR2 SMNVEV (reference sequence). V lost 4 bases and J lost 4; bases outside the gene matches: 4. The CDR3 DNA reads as TGTGCCAGCAGTTGGACTAGCGGAGATAAAAACATTCAGTACTTC. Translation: CASSWTSGDKNIQYF.

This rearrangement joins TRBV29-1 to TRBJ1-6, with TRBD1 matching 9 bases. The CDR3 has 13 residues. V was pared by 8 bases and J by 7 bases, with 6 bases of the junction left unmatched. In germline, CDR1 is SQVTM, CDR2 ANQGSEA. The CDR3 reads CSHSGTGNSPLHF. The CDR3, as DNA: TGCAGCCATTCCGGGACAGGGAATTCACCCCTCCACTTT.

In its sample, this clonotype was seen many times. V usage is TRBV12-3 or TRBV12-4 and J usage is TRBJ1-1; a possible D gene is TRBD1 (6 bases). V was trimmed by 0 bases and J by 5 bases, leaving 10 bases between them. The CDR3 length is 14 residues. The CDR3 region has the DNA TGTGCCAGCAGTTTAGCTACAGGGTTAACTGAAGCTTTCTTT. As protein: CASSLATGLTEAFF.

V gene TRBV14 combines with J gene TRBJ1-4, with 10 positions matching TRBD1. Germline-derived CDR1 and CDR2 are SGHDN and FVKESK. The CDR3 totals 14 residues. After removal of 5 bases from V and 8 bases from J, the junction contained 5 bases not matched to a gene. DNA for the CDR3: TGTGCCAGCAGCATGACAGGGGGCGGCGAAAAACTGTTTTTT. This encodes CASSMTGGGEKLFF.

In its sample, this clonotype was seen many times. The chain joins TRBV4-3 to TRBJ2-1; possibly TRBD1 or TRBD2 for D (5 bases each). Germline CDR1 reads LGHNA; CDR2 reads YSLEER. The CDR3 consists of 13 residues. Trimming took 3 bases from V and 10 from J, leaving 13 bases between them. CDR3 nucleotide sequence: TGCGCCAGCAGCCAGGCGTTCGAGGGGGAGCAGTTCTTC. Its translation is CASSQAFEGEQFF.

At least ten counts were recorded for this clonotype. The CDR3 DNA follows: TGCAGTGCTAGCACAGGGATAGTCACTGAAGCTTTCTTT. This codes for CSASTGIVTEAFF. This chain joins TRBV20-1 and TRBJ1-1; possible D gene TRBD1, 6 bases. Germline lookup yields CDR1 DFQATT and CDR2 SNEGSKA (reference sequence). The CDR3 is 13 amino acids. The V and J ends lost 3 bases and 4 bases respectively, with 12 bases between them.

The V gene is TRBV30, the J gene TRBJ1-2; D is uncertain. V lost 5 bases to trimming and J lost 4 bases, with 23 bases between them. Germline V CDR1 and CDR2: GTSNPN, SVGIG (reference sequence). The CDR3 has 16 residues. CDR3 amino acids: CAWQRLDGPRGYGYTF. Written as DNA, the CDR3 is TGTGCCTGGCAAAGACTCGACGGACCCCGGGGCTATGGCTACACCTTC.

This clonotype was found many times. The CDR3 loop is CSVESGGNTEAFF. The CDR3 nucleotides read TGCAGCGTTGAATCAGGGGGGAACACTGAAGCTTTCTTT. The genes are TRBV29-1 and TRBJ1-1, with TRBD1 identical over 7 bases. This CDR3 is built from 13 residues. The trim removed 2 bases at V and 1 base at J, leaving 1 base unmatched. Germline assignment: CDR1 SQVTM and CDR2 ANQGSEA.

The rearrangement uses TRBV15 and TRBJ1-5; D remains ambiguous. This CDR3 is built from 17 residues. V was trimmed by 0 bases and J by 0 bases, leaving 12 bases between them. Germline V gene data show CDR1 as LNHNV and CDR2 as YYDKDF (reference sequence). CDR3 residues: CATSRDRESYSNQPQHF. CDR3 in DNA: TGTGCCACCAGCAGAGATAGAGAGTCCTATAGCAATCAGCCCCAGCATTTT.

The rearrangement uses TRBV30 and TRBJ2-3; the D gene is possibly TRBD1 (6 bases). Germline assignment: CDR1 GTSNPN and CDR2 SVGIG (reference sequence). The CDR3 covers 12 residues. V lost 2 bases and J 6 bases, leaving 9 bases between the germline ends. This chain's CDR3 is CAWSPGQDTQYF. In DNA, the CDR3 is TGTGCCTGGAGTCCCGGACAGGATACGCAGTATTTT.

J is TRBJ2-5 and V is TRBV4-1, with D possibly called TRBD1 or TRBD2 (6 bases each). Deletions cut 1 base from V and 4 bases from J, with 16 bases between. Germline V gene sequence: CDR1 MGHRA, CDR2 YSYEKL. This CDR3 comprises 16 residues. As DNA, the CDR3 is TGCGCCAGCAGCCAAGTATGGGGGGCAGGTGGAGAGACCCAGTACTTC. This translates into CASSQVWGAGGETQYF.